This T cell receptor beta chain stems from a study of blood T cell repertoires in COVID-19. The wider study: PBMCs, B-cell-depleted T cells, or T cells provided the cDNA or gDNA that made up the material.

In terms of age and location, participants ranged from roughly 18 to 90 years and lived in around 22 US areas. Either two negative PCRs, clearance, or symptom resolution qualified Cohort 3 donors as recovered. Germline CDR1 MRHNA, CDR2 SNTAGT. This CDR3 region has 14 residues. J was trimmed by 9 bases and V by 6 bases; bases with no gene match: 7. Clones were sequenced by immunoSEQ multiplex PCR, and TCRdb holds only the in-frame ones, with some missing. This sample yields fewer than 500,000 clones, of which around 87% are seen a single time; about 1.1% belongs to the top ten. The rearrangement uses TRBV6-4 and TRBJ1-6; 8 bases are a match to TRBD1. The TCR originated in a man in his thirties or forties who had recovered from COVID-19. Sequencing used PBMCs or T cells enriched from blood (not recorded which). CDR3 sequence: CASREGRGLSPLHF. The CDR3 DNA is TGTGCCAGCAGGGAGGGCAGGGGGCTTTCACCCCTCCACTTT.